Listed here is a single T cell receptor beta chain. Its target is not known. Repertoires were generated with immunoSEQ multiplex PCR, while TCRdb's copy carries only in-frame clones and drops some. Seen here are tens of thousands of clones, 65% to 90% observed once, and the top ten hold over 1.2%. With 4 bases clipped from V and 2 bases from J, the junction kept 1 base outside the gene matches. This CDR3 comprises 13 residues. Germline V gene sequence: CDR1 MGHRA, CDR2 YSYEKL. The sample comes from a study of OX40 agonist ivuxolimab in advanced cancers. Study-wide points: Normalized T-cell clonal expansion was also low in some nonresponders.

V is TRBV4-1 and J is TRBJ2-5, with 7 bases lining up with TRBD1. The source material was CD4+ or CD8+ T cells sorted from blood, sampled in a trial of the OX40 agonist ivuxolimab. The sequence came from an adult with an advanced solid tumor such as melanoma, head and neck, liver or kidney cancer. The CDR3 sequence: CASSLGQQETQYF. The CDR3 DNA reads TGCGCCAGCAGCCTGGGACAGCAAGAGACCCAGTACTTC.